The sequence of this T cell receptor beta chain was determined in a study of T cell responses to AZD1222 COVID-19 vaccine. TCRdb's copy holds only in-frame clones and misses some; the assay was immunoSEQ multiplex PCR. The data hold approximately 190,000 clones, with about 89% observed a single time. This CDR3 contains 15 residues. Trimming took 3 bases from V and 0 from J, leaving 10 bases between them. CDR1 is SGHTS, CDR2 YDEGEE, per germline. Source: peripheral blood, taken on day 0 of MenACWY control vaccination. J is TRBJ1-5 and V is TRBV5-8; no clear D gene. The TCR sequence derives from an adult in good health. The CDR3 coding sequence is TGTGCCAGCAGCTCGGGAGGATATAGCAATCAGCCCCAGCATTTT. Its translation: CASSSGGYSNQPQHF.